The clone carrying this TCR beta chain was observed a handful of times. Both TCR beta VDJ combination and CDR3 sequence profiling were carried out. Genomic DNA was the template for this profiling. MiXCR, applied by TCRdb to the reads, yields one record per CDR3 protein. The sample records 120,000 or so distinct CDR3 sequences, 45% to 60% being singletons. The data are from a study of CD8+CD57+ T cells in acquired aplastic anemia. Patients selected for sequencing had displayed CD8+CD57+ cell expansion by flow cytometry. Therapy had not been given to patients before blood sampling. CDR1 SNHLY and CDR2 FYNNEI come from the germline V gene. The CDR3 spans 14 residues. Trimming pared 6 bases from V and 4 bases from J, leaving 16 bases between.

Source material: sorted CD4+, CD8+, or CD8+CD57+ T cells (not recorded which) from PBMCs. V and J are TRBV2 and TRBJ2-7; D gene unclear. The receptor was isolated from a human donor with aplastic anemia. This chain's CDR3 is CASSQGPLPYEQYF. CDR3 nucleotides: TGTGCCAGCAGCCAAGGGCCCCTCCCATACGAGCAGTACTTC.